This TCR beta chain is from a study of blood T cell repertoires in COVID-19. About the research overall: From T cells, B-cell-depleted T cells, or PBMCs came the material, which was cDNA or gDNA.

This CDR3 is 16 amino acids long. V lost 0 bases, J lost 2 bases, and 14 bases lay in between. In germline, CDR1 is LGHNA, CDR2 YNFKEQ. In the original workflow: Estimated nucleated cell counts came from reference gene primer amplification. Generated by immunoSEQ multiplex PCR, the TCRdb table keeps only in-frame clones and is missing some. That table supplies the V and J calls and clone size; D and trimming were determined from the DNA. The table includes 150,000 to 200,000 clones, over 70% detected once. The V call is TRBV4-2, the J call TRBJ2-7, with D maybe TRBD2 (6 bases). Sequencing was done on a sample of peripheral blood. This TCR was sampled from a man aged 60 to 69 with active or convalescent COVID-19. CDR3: CASSQEGGAVAYEQYF. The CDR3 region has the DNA TGTGCCAGCAGCCAAGAGGGCGGGGCAGTCGCCTACGAGCAGTACTTC.